This T cell receptor (beta chain) was captured in a study of blood T cell repertoires in COVID-19. Whole-study context: Acute and convalescent COVID-19 specimens originated in the United States, Italy and Spain.

The assay was immunoSEQ multiplex PCR, and TCRdb's table has in-frame clones only and misses some. The sample shows some 300,000 clones, 85% to 95% of them seen only once. Participants, about 18 to 89 years old, spanned 24 US areas. People in the exposed group encountered a COVID-19 case within 2 weeks before entering the study. Trimming took off 1 base at V and 7 bases at J, with 11 bases between the two ends. CDR3 length equals 14 residues. Germline V CDR1 and CDR2: MGHRA, YSYEKL. The origin of this receptor is a woman aged 25 to 39 who had been exposed to COVID-19. The sample consisted of PBMCs or T cells enriched from blood (not recorded which). This chain connects TRBV4-1 to TRBJ2-1; tentatively, D is TRBD2 (5 bases). Written as DNA, the CDR3 is TGCGCCAGCAGCCAAGTATATCGAGGGAATGAGCAGTTCTTC. Its protein is CASSQVYRGNEQFF.